These 13 T cell receptor beta chains share one sample of origin, sequenced in a study of cytomegalovirus exposure and HLA in healthy donors. The study ran its PCR with 60 Vbeta and 13 Jbeta primers. TCRdb's table, derived via immunoSEQ multiplex PCR, lists solely in-frame clones and lacks some. The table shows approximately 160,000 clones, with roughly 80% occurring only once. The sequenced sample consisted of PBMCs. The origin of the receptors is a human donor in good health.

This chain joins TRBV5-4 and TRBJ1-2; 7 nucleotides align to TRBD1. Germline V gene sequence: CDR1 SGHNT, CDR2 YYREEE (reference sequence). V was clipped by 4 bases and J by 7 bases; unmatched bases: 13. CDR3 size: 15 residues. The CDR3 DNA is TGTGCCAGCAGCCCCCGACAGGGAGTTTCGGGTGGCTACACCTTC. It yields the protein CASSPRQGVSGGYTF.

The chain employs TRBV7-2 and TRBJ1-2; TRBD1 matches at 7 bases. Germline V gene lookup returns CDR1 SGHTA and CDR2 FQGNSA. The CDR3 runs 15 residues. With V trimmed by 0 bases and J by 5 bases, 6 bases remained unmatched. The CDR3 protein is CASSLAPTGRYGYTF. The CDR3 nucleotides are TGTGCCAGCAGCTTAGCCCCGACAGGGCGGTATGGCTACACCTTC.

The chain combines TRBV4-3 with TRBJ1-1, with 7 positions matching TRBD1. After removal of 4 bases from V and 5 bases from J, the junction contained 7 bases not matched to a gene. CDR3 size: 14 residues. Germline CDR1 and CDR2: LGHNA and YSLEER. Written as DNA, the CDR3 is TGCGCCAGCAGCCCCGGCCGACAGGGAACTGAAGCTTTCTTT. The encoded protein is CASSPGRQGTEAFF.

The chain has TRBV6-5 and TRBJ2-2; tentatively, D is TRBD2 (5 bases). This CDR3 has 16 residues. V gave up 0 bases and J gave up 3 bases, with 11 bases separating them. Looked up from germline, CDR1 is MNHEY and CDR2 is SVGAGI. The CDR3: CASSYSTRRDTGELFF. In DNA, the CDR3 is TGTGCCAGCAGTTACTCCACTAGGCGGGACACCGGGGAGCTGTTTTTT.

The genes are TRBV7-2 and TRBJ1-1; D call uncertain. There are 13 residues in the CDR3. V was trimmed by 4 bases and J by 0 bases, leaving 6 bases between them. Per germline, CDR1 SGHTA and CDR2 FQGNSA. This CDR3 is CASSSILNTEAFF. The CDR3 region has the DNA TGTGCCAGCAGCTCTATTCTGAACACTGAAGCTTTCTTT.

In nucleotides, the CDR3 is TGTGCCAGCAGTTCCCGGGACAGTCCTCAGGCTAGCGGGGCTCCTGGGGATACGCAGTATTTT. It specifies CASSSRDSPQASGAPGDTQYF. This sequence joins TRBV27 and TRBJ2-3; 9 positions match TRBD2. The CDR3 runs 21 residues. J gave up 6 bases and V 4 bases, and 26 bases lay outside the gene matches. Germline CDR1 and CDR2: MNHEY and SMNVEV (reference sequence).

The V call is TRBV6-1, the J call TRBJ2-7; D might be TRBD2 (5 bases). The CDR3 is made up of 15 amino acids. V lost 1 base and J 2 bases, leaving 12 bases between the germline ends. Germline V gives CDR1 MNHNS, CDR2 SASEGT. The CDR3 region is CASSEVSEHTYEQYF. CDR3 sequence (DNA): TGTGCCAGCAGTGAAGTTAGCGAACACACCTACGAGCAGTACTTC.

This clone showed up just once. This rearrangement joins TRBV5-1 to TRBJ2-2, with D perhaps matching TRBD1 (6 bases). The V gene's germline CDR1 is SGHRS and CDR2 YFSETQ. This CDR3 region has 16 residues. The germline V and J ends were trimmed by 4 bases and 0 bases, with 13 bases remaining between them. CDR3 in amino acids: CASSMSTGSNTGELFF. The CDR3 DNA reads TGCGCCAGCAGCATGTCGACAGGATCGAACACCGGGGAGCTGTTTTTT.

The rearrangement joins TRBV19 to TRBJ2-1; 8 bases agree with TRBD2. Trimming cost V 3 bases and J 0 bases; bases outside gene matches: 13. This CDR3 region has 19 residues. Germline CDR1 LNHDA, CDR2 SQIVND (reference sequence). CDR3 in amino acids: CASSIGSGGITSSYNEQFF. The DNA of the CDR3 is TGTGCCAGTAGTATCGGCAGCGGGGGAATAACCAGCTCCTACAATGAGCAGTTCTTC.

The chain combines TRBV7-2 with TRBJ2-1; 9 nucleotides align to TRBD2. V lost 6 bases, J lost 1 base, and 13 bases stayed unmatched. The germline V gene has CDR1 SGHTA and CDR2 FQGNSA. The CDR3 runs 18 residues. For the CDR3, the DNA is TGTGCCAGCAGTGTGAGGCGGGGGGGTATAGTATCCTACAATGAGCAGTTCTTC. It encodes CASSVRRGGIVSYNEQFF.

This clone was recorded once. The rearrangement links TRBV5-6 to TRBJ1-1; 8 nucleotides agree with TRBD1. CDR1 SGHDT and CDR2 YYEEEE come from the germline V gene. This CDR3 is built from 18 residues. The ends lost 1 base at V and 5 bases at J; junction bases unmatched: 16. CDR3: CASSLSPNRQGKATEAFF. The DNA for the CDR3 is TGTGCCAGCAGCTTGTCACCAAATCGACAGGGGAAGGCGACTGAAGCTTTCTTT.

The chain combines TRBV6-6 with TRBJ1-4; TRBD1 agrees at 7 bases. This CDR3 has 15 amino acids. V shed 7 bases and J 7 bases; nucleotides not matched to a gene: 12. Germline V CDR1 and CDR2: MNHNY, SVGAGI (reference sequence). CDR3 sequence reads: CASTQLRQGGEKLFF. The CDR3 nucleotides are TGTGCCAGCACTCAGCTCCGACAGGGAGGTGAAAAACTGTTTTTT.

CDR3 sequence (DNA): TGTGCTAGTGGTTTGGGGACTAGCGGGGTCGAGCAGTACTTC. Translated: CASGLGTSGVEQYF. V usage is TRBV12-5 and J usage is TRBJ2-7, with 12 nucleotides matching TRBD2. The germline V gene has CDR1 LGHNT and CDR2 FRNRAP. J lost 6 bases, V lost 1 base, and 1 base had no gene match. The CDR3 is made up of 14 amino acids.